The 21 T cell receptor beta chains reported below all come from one sample, sequenced in a study of CD8+ T cells in alopecia areata. As for treatment: oral pan-JAK inhibitor, 5-10 mg twice daily. RNA was extracted and reverse transcribed into cDNA as the sequencing template. Data came from immunoSEQ multiplex PCR; TCRdb stores just in-frame clones and leaves some out. The sample holds 200,000 or so clones, roughly 64% seen once. The sample was CD4+ T cells sorted from blood, taken at week 24, from a patient treated with tofacitinib. Source of these receptors: a human donor with alopecia areata.

The J gene is TRBJ2-2, the V gene TRBV7-7; 7 bases align to TRBD1. The germline gives CDR1 SSHAT, CDR2 FNYEAQ (reference sequence). With 11 bases clipped from V and 1 base from J, the junction kept 4 bases outside the gene matches. CDR3 size: 13 residues. CDR3 sequence reads: CAGRTGNTGELFF. The CDR3 nucleotides are TGTGCCGGAAGGACAGGGAACACCGGGGAGCTGTTTTTT.

This chain joins TRBV2 and TRBJ2-7, with D unclear. The CDR3 is made up of 12 amino acids. The germline CDR1 and CDR2 sequences are SNHLY and FYNNEI. Trimming pared 7 bases from V and 4 bases from J, leaving 11 bases between. The CDR3 DNA sequence: TGTGCCAGCACCGGGCTGACTTACGAGCAGTACTTC. It codes for CASTGLTYEQYF. The whole variable domain, filled in from reference TRBV2 and TRBJ2-7, reads EPEVTQTPSHQVTQMGQEVILRCVPISNHLYFYWYRQILGQKVEFLVSFYNNEISEKSEIFDDQFSVERPDGSNFTLKIRSTKLEDSAMYFCASTGLTYEQYFGPGTRLTVT.

The gene calls are TRBV7-2 and TRBJ2-5; D is perhaps TRBD1 or TRBD2 (5 bases each). V lost 1 base to trimming and J lost 2 bases, with 11 bases between them. This CDR3 region has 15 residues. CDR1 and CDR2 (germline): SGHTA, FQGNSA. CDR3 coding DNA: TGTGCCAGCAGCTTAGTTCGGGGACCACAAGAGACCCAGTACTTC. Its translation: CASSLVRGPQETQYF.

The rearrangement uses TRBV9 and TRBJ1-2; weak D call: TRBD1 (5 bases). The CDR3 consists of 15 residues. Trimming shortened V by 4 bases and J by 9 bases, and 22 bases separated the two germline ends. In germline, CDR1 is SGDLS, CDR2 YYNGEE. In DNA, the CDR3 is TGTGCCAGCAGCCCTCGGGACGTCGCAATCGCTAGCTACACCTTC. Encoded protein: CASSPRDVAIASYTF.

The chain carries TRBV9 and TRBJ2-7, with 9 nucleotides matching TRBD2. J gave up 6 bases and V 0 bases, and 16 bases lay outside the gene matches. This CDR3 is built from 18 residues. The germline V gene has CDR1 SGDLS and CDR2 YYNGEE. CDR3: CASSVAGEMLAGAIEQYF. The CDR3 nucleotides read TGTGCCAGCAGCGTAGCGGGGGAGATGTTAGCGGGAGCCATCGAGCAGTACTTC. Supplemented by reference TRBV9 and TRBJ2-7, the full variable domain reads DSGVTQTPKHLITATGQRVTLRCSPRSGDLSVYWYQQSLDQGLQFLIQYYNGEERAKGNILERFSAQQFPDLHSELNLSSLELGDSALYFCASSVAGEMLAGAIEQYFGPGTRLTVT.

This chain connects TRBV18 to TRBJ2-2, with unresolved D. V was shortened by 2 bases and J by 3 bases, with 7 bases between the two germline ends. Germline lookup yields CDR1 KGHSH and CDR2 LQKENI. The CDR3 has 14 amino acids. This CDR3 is CASSPEVDTGELFF. CDR3 in DNA: TGTGCCAGCTCACCAGAGGTGGACACCGGGGAGCTGTTTTTT.

This clone appeared a few times. V usage is TRBV10-3 and J usage is TRBJ1-2, with TRBD1 identical over 7 bases. V trimming: 6 bases; J trimming: 5 bases; junction bases outside the gene matches: 9. The CDR3 length is 14 residues. Germline V gene data show CDR1 as ENHRY and CDR2 as SYGVKD. Here the CDR3 reads CAISESTGRYGYTF. The DNA of the CDR3 is TGTGCCATCAGCGAATCGACAGGGAGGTATGGCTACACCTTC.

The chain is built from TRBV30 and TRBJ2-7; no firm D call. Per the germline V gene, CDR1 is GTSNPN and CDR2 is SVGIG (reference sequence). V lost 2 bases and J 5 bases, leaving 13 bases between the germline ends. This CDR3 comprises 13 residues. The CDR3 spells CAWSIGVRDEQYF. The CDR3 DNA reads as TGTGCCTGGAGTATCGGTGTTCGGGACGAGCAGTACTTC.

The sample holds a few counts of this clone. J is TRBJ2-6 and V is TRBV29-1, with 7 nucleotides matching TRBD2. From germline, CDR1 is SQVTM and CDR2 ANQGSEA. The CDR3 runs to 14 residues. Unmatched junction bases numbered 2, after V lost 4 bases and J lost 2 bases. The CDR3 sequence is CSVGEGTGANVLTF. CDR3 coding DNA: TGCAGCGTTGGGGAGGGTACTGGGGCCAACGTCCTGACTTTC.

The table lists this clone with a few counts. The CDR3 sequence: CASSTPRDRGTDTQYF. The CDR3 nucleotides read TGTGCCAGTAGTACCCCTCGGGACAGGGGCACAGATACGCAGTATTTT. The chain uses TRBV19 and TRBJ2-3, with 9 positions matching TRBD1. The CDR3 is 16 amino acids. CDR1 and CDR2 (germline): LNHDA, SQIVND (reference sequence). The J segment lost 1 base and the V segment lost 4 bases, leaving 6 bases of the junction unmatched.

This clone was detected a few times. V is TRBV7-9 and J is TRBJ2-7, with 8 bases matching TRBD1. After removal of 8 bases from V and 5 bases from J, the junction contained 5 bases not matched to a gene. CDR1 is SEHNR and CDR2 is FQNEAQ in the germline V gene (reference sequence). The CDR3 sequence is 12 residues long. CDR3 region: CASRDRGHEQYF. The CDR3 DNA reads as TGTGCCAGCCGTGACAGGGGCCACGAGCAGTACTTC.

The gene calls are TRBV2 and TRBJ2-7; no reliable D call. The germline CDR1 and CDR2 sequences are SNHLY and FYNNEI. The CDR3 covers 14 residues. With 6 bases removed from V and 3 bases from J, the gap between germline ends came to 15 bases. The CDR3 loop reads CASRATGGDYEQYF. CDR3 in DNA: TGTGCCAGCAGGGCCACGGGCGGAGACTACGAGCAGTACTTC.

V gene TRBV2 combines with J gene TRBJ1-2; no definite D call. Trimming pared 1 base from V and 5 bases from J, leaving 8 bases between. Germline CDR1 SNHLY, CDR2 FYNNEI. CDR3 length equals 13 residues. This CDR3 reads CASSEVETYGYTF. CDR3 bases: TGTGCCAGCAGTGAAGTTGAGACGTATGGCTACACCTTC.

This clone came up a few times. The rearrangement uses TRBV29-1 and TRBJ1-4; 8 bases are shared with TRBD1. The CDR3 has 13 residues. In germline, CDR1 is SQVTM, CDR2 ANQGSEA. The ends lost 4 bases at V and 5 bases at J; junction bases unmatched: 3. The CDR3 region is CSVVTGGNEKLFF. CDR3 in DNA: TGCAGCGTTGTCACAGGGGGAAATGAAAAACTGTTTTTT.

The chain is built from TRBV6-6 and TRBJ1-2; no firm D call. V lost 5 bases, J lost 1 base, and 5 bases lay in between. Germline V gene lookup returns CDR1 MNHNY and CDR2 SVGAGI (reference sequence). This CDR3 region has 12 residues. The CDR3 sequence is CASSLVNYGYTF. CDR3 DNA: TGTGCCAGCAGTCTCGTTAACTATGGCTACACCTTC.

In DNA, the CDR3 is TGTGCCAGCAGCTTGCTGGACAGCACAGATACGCAGTATTTT. Protein product: CASSLLDSTDTQYF. The chain recombines TRBV5-6 with TRBJ2-3; D not certain. The V end was cut by 1 base, the J end by 0 bases, with 6 bases between. The germline V gene encodes CDR1 SGHDT and CDR2 YYEEEE. The length of the CDR3 is 14 residues.

To note about this clone: A read error may account for a junction end that differs from germline. The rearrangement uses TRBV29-1 and TRBJ2-3, with 7 bases that match TRBD2. The CDR3 runs 12 residues. Germline V gene data show CDR1 as SQVTM and CDR2 as ANQGSEA. The CDR3: CSVVGRGDAQYF. In nucleotides, the CDR3 is TGCAGCGTTGTGGGGAGGGGAGATGCGCAGTATTTT.

This sequence joins TRBV23-1 and TRBJ2-5; D remains ambiguous. TRBV23-1 is an ORF; its function is uncertain. The germline V and J ends were trimmed by 6 bases and 4 bases, with 12 bases remaining between them. The CDR3 loop spans 13 amino acids. The CDR3 loop is CASSQVRTETQYF. As DNA, the CDR3 is TGCGCCAGCAGCCAAGTCAGGACAGAGACCCAGTACTTC.

The rearrangement uses TRBV30 and TRBJ2-1, with D possibly matching TRBD1 (6 bases). The CDR3 consists of 12 residues. The ends were cut back, 7 bases at V and 7 bases at J, with 14 bases in the middle. Germline lookup yields CDR1 GTSNPN and CDR2 SVGIG (reference sequence). This CDR3 is CASRARGNEQFF. For the CDR3, the DNA is TGTGCCTCCAGAGCCAGGGGAAATGAGCAGTTCTTC.

The chain has TRBV5-4 and TRBJ2-5; 7 positions match TRBD1. V was pared by 4 bases and J by 2 bases, with 2 bases of the junction left unmatched. The V gene's germline CDR1 is SGHNT and CDR2 YYREEE (reference sequence). The CDR3 consists of 13 residues. CDR3 bases: TGTGCCAGCAGCGGGACAGTTCAAGAGACCCAGTACTTC. It is translated as CASSGTVQETQYF. Full variable domain (rest looked up from reference TRBV5-4 and TRBJ2-5): ETGVTQSPTHLIKTRGQQVTLRCSSQSGHNTVSWYQQALGQGPQFIFQYYREEENGRGNFPPRFSGLQFPNYSSELNVNALELDDSALYLCASSGTVQETQYFGPGTRLLVL.

The CDR3, as DNA: TGTGCCAGCAGAGCCCAGGGGGGGGCGCGGCTGTTTTTT. Translating it yields CASRAQGGARLFF. The chain is built from TRBV6-6 and TRBJ1-4; 7 bases are shared with TRBD1. Trimming at V came to 6 bases and at J to 14 bases, leaving 12 bases not matched to a gene. Germline CDR1 reads MNHNY; CDR2 reads SVGAGI (reference sequence). The CDR3 runs to 13 residues.